A selection of T cell receptor beta chains follows, all from one sample in a study of shared clonotypes between healthy human individuals. The method was immunoSEQ multiplex PCR; TCRdb's version includes in-frame clones alone and lacks a portion of them. The sample records 2 million to 2.5 million clones, roughly 94% being singletons. The specimen sequenced was naive CD4+ T cells sorted from blood. The receptors originated from a man younger than 30 in good health. Both conserved end residues are part of each CDR3. The D gene is left open where the match is weak. Only some rows state a clone size, as once, few, many or a class for expanded clones.

clone size | J gene | D gene | V gene | CDR3 protein | CDR3 DNA
- | TRBJ2-3 | - | TRBV5-1 | CASSLQGTDTQYF | TGCGCCAGCAGCTTGCAGGGTACAGATACGCAGTATTTT
- | TRBJ2-3 | TRBD1 | TRBV7-2 | CASSSVGQGTDTQYF | TGTGCCAGCAGCTCTGTGGGACAGGGTACAGATACGCAGTATTTT
- | TRBJ2-2 | TRBD1 | TRBV9 | CASSPWDRGSVGELFF | TGTGCCAGCAGCCCGTGGGACAGGGGTTCGGTCGGGGAGCTGTTTTTT
- | TRBJ1-1 | - | TRBV29-1 | CSVTGRLNTEAFF | TGCAGCGTGACCGGCAGATTGAACACTGAAGCTTTCTTT
- | TRBJ1-5 | - | TRBV9 | CASSDMSGQPQHF | TGTGCCAGCAGCGACATGTCGGGCCAGCCCCAGCATTTT
- | TRBJ1-5 | - | TRBV28 | CASSLPGYNQPQHF | TGTGCCAGCAGTTTACCGGGGTACAATCAGCCCCAGCATTTT
- | TRBJ2-1 | TRBD2 | TRBV2 | CASRPTSGVEQFF | TGTGCCAGCAGGCCCACTAGCGGGGTTGAGCAGTTCTTC
- | TRBJ1-5 | TRBD1 | TRBV4-1 | CASSQGQGSNQPQHF | TGCGCCAGCAGCCAAGGACAGGGGAGCAATCAGCCCCAGCATTTT
- | TRBJ1-6 | - | TRBV9 | CASSAGGPSSYNSPLHF | TGTGCCAGCAGCGCGGGAGGGCCTAGCTCCTATAATTCACCCCTCCACTTT
- | TRBJ2-3 | - | TRBV5-1 | CASSWAGEVWDTQYF | TGCGCCAGCAGCTGGGCTGGGGAAGTATGGGATACGCAGTATTTT
- | TRBJ2-2 | TRBD1 | TRBV28 | CASRKDRGRTGELFF | TGTGCCAGCAGGAAAGACAGGGGGCGGACCGGGGAGCTGTTTTTT
- | TRBJ2-7 | TRBD2 | TRBV5-1 | CASSLTSGSYEQYF | TGCGCCAGCAGCTTGACTAGCGGCTCCTACGAGCAGTACTTC
- | TRBJ2-7 | - | TRBV5-1 | CASSLLKGTYEQYF | TGCGCCAGCAGCTTGTTAAAGGGAACCTACGAGCAGTACTTC
- | TRBJ2-5 | - | TRBV6-1 | CASSSEGIAQETQYF | TGTGCCAGCAGTTCAGAGGGGATAGCCCAAGAGACCCAGTACTTC
once | TRBJ2-2 | TRBD2 | TRBV5-1 | CASSWAGLDAGELFF | TGCGCCAGCAGCTGGGCGGGACTAGATGCCGGGGAGCTGTTTTTT
- | TRBJ1-1 | - | TRBV5-4 | CASSLGRGAEAFF | TGTGCCAGCAGCTTGGGACGCGGGGCTGAAGCTTTCTTT
- | TRBJ1-5 | TRBD1 | TRBV6-1 | CASSPGQGGWQPQHF | TGTGCCAGCAGCCCCGGACAGGGCGGATGGCAGCCCCAGCATTTT
- | TRBJ1-2 | - | TRBV30 | CAWTHTIGYTF | TGTGCCTGGACCCACACGATAGGCTACACCTTC
- | TRBJ1-5 | TRBD1 | TRBV27 | CASSFKKGDRVNNQPQHF | TGTGCCAGCAGTTTCAAGAAAGGGGACAGGGTAAACAATCAGCCCCAGCATTTT
- | TRBJ2-5 | TRBD1 | TRBV29-1 | CSTDRVGETQYF | TGCAGCACCGACAGGGTGGGAGAGACCCAGTACTTC
- | TRBJ2-1 | TRBD2 | TRBV7-7 | CASSPTRTSAYNEQFF | TGTGCTAGCAGCCCTACCCGGACTAGCGCGTACAATGAGCAGTTCTTC
- | TRBJ1-1 | - | TRBV28 | CASSPESTGNPEAFF | TGTGCCAGCAGTCCCGAATCGACAGGAAACCCTGAAGCTTTCTTT
- | TRBJ2-7 | - | TRBV2 | CASSVEDTSYEQYF | TGTGCCAGCAGTGTTGAGGACACTTCCTACGAGCAGTACTTC
- | TRBJ2-7 | - | TRBV2 | CASKENSYEQYF | TGTGCCAGCAAAGAGAACTCCTACGAGCAGTACTTC
- | TRBJ2-7 | - | TRBV18 | CASSPPAQPKEQYF | TGTGCCAGCTCACCACCTGCACAACCAAAAGAGCAGTACTTC
- | TRBJ2-7 | TRBD1 | TRBV18 | CASSPGTGYSEQYF | TGTGCCAGCTCCCCCGGGACAGGGTATTCCGAGCAGTACTTC
- | TRBJ1-3 | - | TRBV9 | CASSLGLSGNTIYF | TGTGCCAGCAGCTTAGGGTTATCCGGAAACACCATATATTTT
- | TRBJ1-1 | TRBD1 | TRBV2 | CASSLGTVHEAFF | TGTGCCAGCAGTTTAGGGACAGTCCATGAAGCTTTCTTT
- | TRBJ1-4 | TRBD1 | TRBV7-7 | CASSRGTGGFEKLFF | TGTGCTAGCAGCCGAGGGACAGGGGGCTTTGAAAAACTGTTTTTT
- | TRBJ2-7 | - | TRBV9 | CASSVEAGYTYEQYF | TGTGCCAGCAGCGTAGAGGCAGGGTACACCTACGAGCAGTACTTC
- | TRBJ2-7 | - | TRBV28 | CASGVEASGVYEQYF | TGTGCCAGCGGGGTTGAGGCCAGTGGGGTCTACGAGCAGTACTTC
once | TRBJ2-1 | - | TRBV30 | CAWSARGGNSYNEQFF | TGTGCCTGGAGTGCCCGTGGAGGGAACTCCTACAATGAGCAGTTCTTC
- | TRBJ1-1 | TRBD1 | TRBV11-3 | CASSSATRQGEAFF | TGTGCCAGCAGCTCCGCTACCCGACAGGGAGAAGCTTTCTTT
- | TRBJ2-2 | - | TRBV2 | CASSGTVGELFF | TGTGCCAGCAGTGGTACTGTCGGGGAGCTGTTTTTT
- | TRBJ1-2 | - | TRBV10-2 | CASSLDSSYGYTF | TGCGCCAGCAGCCTAGACAGTAGCTATGGCTACACCTTC
- | TRBJ1-5 | - | TRBV19 | CASSQGNQPQHF | TGTGCCAGCAGCCAGGGCAATCAGCCCCAGCATTTT
- | TRBJ2-1 | - | TRBV30 | CAWSRNEQFF | TGTGCCTGGAGCCGAAATGAGCAGTTCTTC
- | TRBJ2-7 | - | TRBV6-5 | CASSSGRLYEQYF | TGTGCCAGCAGCTCCGGACGTCTCTACGAGCAGTACTTC
- | TRBJ1-3 | - | TRBV6-5 | CASRNGGSGNTIYF | TGTGCCAGCAGAAATGGGGGCTCTGGAAACACCATATATTTT
- | TRBJ2-5 | - | TRBV5-1 | CASSLQTDSQETQYF | TGCGCCAGCAGCTTGCAGACCGACTCTCAAGAGACCCAGTACTTC
- | TRBJ2-1 | TRBD2 | TRBV27 | CASRGGTSGPNEQFF | TGTGCCAGCAGGGGCGGGACTAGCGGGCCCAATGAGCAGTTCTTC